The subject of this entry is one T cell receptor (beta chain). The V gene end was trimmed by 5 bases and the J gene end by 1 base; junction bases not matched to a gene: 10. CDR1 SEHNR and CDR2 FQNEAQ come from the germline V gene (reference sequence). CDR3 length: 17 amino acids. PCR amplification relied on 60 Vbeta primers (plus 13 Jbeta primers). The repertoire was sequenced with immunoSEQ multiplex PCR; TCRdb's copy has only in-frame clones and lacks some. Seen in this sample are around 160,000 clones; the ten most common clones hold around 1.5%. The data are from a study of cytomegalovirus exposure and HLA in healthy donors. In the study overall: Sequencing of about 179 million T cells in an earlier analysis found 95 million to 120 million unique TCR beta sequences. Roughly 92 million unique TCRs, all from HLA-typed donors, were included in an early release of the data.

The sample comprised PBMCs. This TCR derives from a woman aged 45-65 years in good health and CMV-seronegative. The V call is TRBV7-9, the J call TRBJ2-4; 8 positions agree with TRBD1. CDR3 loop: CASSTLIGDRAKNIQYF. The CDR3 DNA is TGTGCCAGCAGCACTCTGATCGGGGACAGGGCCAAAAACATTCAGTACTTC.